What follows describes a single TCR beta chain. Which antigen it targets is not known. This sample is drawn from a study of cytomegalovirus exposure and HLA in healthy donors (dated by TCRdb to about 2017). Regarding the research as a whole: In an earlier analysis of approximately 640 of the donors, approximately 260 Gb of sequence data and 90 million to 120 million unique TCR beta sequences from 180 million or so T cells were reported. An early release covering roughly 600 HLA-typed donors comprised about 300 gigabases of sequencing data and around 86 million unique TCR sequences. Of the roughly 400 genotyped donors, over 65% fell in the genetic ancestry cluster associated with self-reported Caucasian donors. The study aimed to test whether cataloging public T cell receptors could reveal signatures of past pathogen exposure. The study used immunosequencing to profile the T cell repertoires of hundreds of subjects and linked those repertoires to cytomegalovirus serostatus. Besides the first cohort of about 730 subjects, a separate validation cohort made up of over 100 different subjects was used. To predict cytomegalovirus infection status, the study brought together high-throughput TCR immunosequencing, statistical association of individual TCRs with disease status, and machine learning. A later analysis re-examined previously published TCR beta repertoires from several hundred donors and added high-resolution HLA genotyping to investigate patterns of TCR occurrence. The later analysis used no new phenotypic data to find candidate immune exposures, relying instead on TCR beta sequences and their occurrence across donors. In an earlier analysis of roughly 540 of the donors, high-throughput TCR beta sequencing was used to judge whether each TCR beta V gene segment behaved as functional or pseudogenic. Donor age, sex, ethnicity and CMV serostatus were compiled together with the repertoire data. A later genetic analysis used genome-wide SNP genotypes for about 55% of the 666 donors, treating that subset as a discovery cohort. Every discovery cohort repertoire had been produced on one sequencing platform. Class I and class II HLA loci were covered by the typing at four-digit resolution. The number of typed donors differed by locus: roughly 620-630 for A, B, C, DRB1 and DQB1; 500 to 550 for DQA1; 606 for DPA1; and roughly 450 for DPB1. Because of strong linkage in the cohort, four or five DR-DQ haplotypes were treated as single units for association and clustering. Among around 400 genotyped donors of the cohort, an average of around 240,000 unique TCR beta nucleotide sequences were sequenced per donor, roughly 18% of them non-productive.

General conclusions and limits of the study: It was suggested by the authors that the approach could potentially be generalized to other disease states and immunological phenotypes. In a later analysis, TCR association rates were found to vary across HLA loci, with the most associated TCRs seen for DRB1 alleles and the fewest for HLA-C alleles. Most TCR sequences were observed very rarely across donors, whereas some public TCRs were present in many individuals. The cohort was sequenced for TCR beta chains only, and without alpha or paired-chain data the features that could be detected were limited. The presence/absence analyses assumed that sequencing depth was roughly uniform across donors, and that assumption may not be true. Broadly in line with IMGT annotations, most TCR beta V segments showed up in productive rearrangements about 90% or about 30% of the time in an earlier analysis of approximately 600 of the donors. Some IMGT-functional V segments, including TRBV6-2 and TRBV6-3, could not be told apart with the 87-base-pair reads, so those segments were excluded. The only immune exposure information available for the cohort was CMV serostatus. Three of the identified cytomegalovirus-associated TCR beta chains were confirmed in vitro to be specific for cytomegalovirus antigens. Some 15 rarely observed V segments, including chromosome 9 orphons, were excluded from the earlier analysis of just under 600 of the donors because counts were too low. Strong co-occurrence of HLA alleles, especially DR and DQ, made assigning TCR associations to individual alleles difficult. In the study, 164 TCR beta chains were listed as associated with cytomegalovirus. A further reported finding was that TCR beta sequences accurately predicted the HLA-A and HLA-B alleles for most subjects in the first cohort. In a later analysis, around 17,000 TCR beta sequences were associated with specific HLA alleles at a false discovery rate of 0.05. A later genetic analysis reported fewer N-insertions in productive TCRs among donors in an Asian-associated ancestry cluster than the 666-donor mean. According to a later analysis, most CMV-associated TCR beta chains appeared to be HLA-restricted, and the HLA associations seemed to be driven largely by CMV exposure. Because HLA typing was missing for some donors at each locus, association tests included only the typed subset. In a later analysis, several top co-occurrence clusters were reported to appear linked to parvovirus B19, influenza, CMV and Epstein-Barr virus. A later genetic analysis associated a missense DCLRE1C variant with V-gene and J-gene trimming of TCR beta chains, and an independent cohort replicated the association. The sequencing pipeline was judged likely to have produced a cluster of highly shared sequence variants as a technical artifact. In a later analysis, HLA-associated TCR beta chains showed more clonal expansion and lower generation probabilities than non-associated chains that were equally common. In both the original and validation cohorts, the classifier was reported to diagnose cytomegalovirus status with high specificity and sensitivity. Correlated functional status among segregating V segments might reflect linkage disequilibrium, but an unknown experimental factor could not be ruled out.

From cysteine to phenylalanine, the CDR3 is 14 amino acids long. Left in the record is the CDR3 DNA by itself, 42 bases read in frame from the first base. CDR1 and CDR2, per the germline V gene, are MNHNS and SASEGT. V is pared back by 6 bases and J by 2 bases, with 10 bases lying between the germline termini. Preparation of the library involved the immunoSEQ multiplex PCR assay. The multiplex PCR relied on a mix of 60 forward primers for TCR Vbeta segments and 13 reverse primers for TCR Jbeta segments. A multiplex PCR assay on genomic DNA amplified the CDR3 region of rearranged TCR beta genes. On the Illumina HiSeq System, the amplified TCR beta libraries were sequenced as 87-base-pair reads. In the original analysis: A later analysis counted about 82 million unique TCR beta chains across the 666 repertoires, and some 11 million of these chains were shared by at least two donors. To remove PCR and sequencing errors, raw reads were error-corrected and collapsed into unique sequences using a nearest-neighbor algorithm that merged closely related sequences. V, D and J gene segments were assigned by aligning CDR3 sequences to IMGT reference sequences. For a sequence to be retained, at least a six-nucleotide match to both a V gene segment and a J gene segment was required. A rearrangement was called productive if the CDR3 had no stop codons and remained in frame with V and J, and every other rearrangement was called non-productive. Following IMGT convention, CDR3 was defined as the stretch from the second conserved V-encoded cysteine to the conserved J-encoded phenylalanine. The earlier analysis of roughly 590 of the donors excluded any sequence lacking an unambiguous match to a single V gene segment. In an earlier analysis of 500 to 750 of the donors, V segments were called functional above 56.7% productive rearrangements and were called segregating when the between-donor standard deviation exceeded 5%. A statistical classification framework was built for diagnosing cytomegalovirus status from the catalog of TCR beta chain sequences. In a later analysis, TCR nucleotide sequences were compared against IMGT/GENE-DB human TR gene sequences so that V and J genes could be assigned. The TCRdist pipeline was used in a later analysis to assign CDR3 sequences and most-parsimonious VDJ recombination scenarios. In a later analysis, each TCR beta chain was defined by its CDR3 amino acid sequence together with its V-gene family, and reads lacking a unique V-gene family were excluded. To address suspected cross-contamination and a sequencing artifact, a later analysis removed a few hundred highly shared, low-generation-probability nucleotide sequences. For each public chain, a later analysis derived a clonal expansion index from normalized ranks of inferred template counts within each repertoire. A later analysis computed generation probabilities with a VDJ recombination model fitted to out-of-frame rearrangements, and checked the results against IGoR. In a later analysis, TCR-TCR, TCR-HLA and TCR-CMV co-occurrence was scored with hypergeometric tests, and a repertoire-size bias correction was applied to TCR pairs. A later analysis estimated false discovery rates by permuting HLA or CMV assignments 20 times. In a later analysis, co-occurring TCRs were grouped using DBSCAN, and TCRdist sequence similarity was added for clustering within HLA-allele-positive subsets. Repertoires with fewer than 30,000 or more than 120,000 public chains, plus five repertoires with anomalous nucleotide sharing, were excluded from co-occurrence clustering. Not all clones reach the TCRdb copy of this immuneACCESS table, which keeps in-frame sequences only. Checked studies attribute under half of the gap to unresolved V genes and leave the rest unexplained. Clone size and V and J calls were adopted from that table, with D and trimming inferred from the DNA. The sample table on file contains over 45,000 clones. The ten biggest clones cover over 2% of the sample.

The cohort consisted of 600 to 700 healthy bone marrow donors. All cohort members were sampled while nominally healthy, although unrecorded immune exposures were likely present. The donor was CMV seronegative and was included in the group of a few hundred seronegative cohort members. A peripheral blood sample was collected from each donor, and TCR beta sequencing was performed on peripheral blood mononuclear cells. Genomic DNA extraction from the blood cell samples was performed with the Qiagen DNeasy Blood Extraction Kit. This sequence uses TRBV6-1 and TRBJ1-4; TRBD1 is a possible D gene, resting on 5 matching bases. The sequence was obtained from a woman aged 18-29 years in good health and CMV-seronegative. Sequences were obtained from PBMCs. Read as DNA, the sequence is TGTGCCAGCAGCCTGGGGGGTACTAATGAAAAACTGTTTTTT. Translation gives CASSLGGTNEKLFF.